The 15 T cell receptor beta chains listed next were all sequenced from one sample in a study of sequential checkpoint blockade in melanoma. The treatment is: randomized to nivolumab then ipilimumab (arm A) or the reverse (arm B). Clones were read by immunoSEQ multiplex PCR, and TCRdb kept only the in-frame ones, dropping some. The sample carries over 10,000 clones, roughly two thirds recorded once. Sequencing used CD8+ T cells sorted from blood (inferred from file names), obtained from a patient given nivolumab and ipilimumab in sequence. The receptors come from a human donor with melanoma.

There are a few counts of this clone. CDR3 region: CASSLSLRGGYNEQFF. DNA of the CDR3: TGTGCCAGCAGTTTATCGCTTCGGGGGGGCTACAATGAGCAGTTCTTC. The chain joins TRBV27 to TRBJ2-1; 8 bases line up with TRBD2. J was trimmed by 3 bases and V by 0 bases; bases with no gene match: 4. Germline CDR1 reads MNHEY; CDR2 reads SMNVEV (reference sequence). The CDR3 length is 16 residues.

This rearrangement joins TRBV19 to TRBJ2-1, with 9 positions matching TRBD2. This CDR3 is built from 16 residues. Per germline, CDR1 LNHDA and CDR2 SQIVND (reference sequence). Unmatched junction bases numbered 10, after V lost 2 bases and J lost 8 bases. CDR3 protein: CASSISGSSGSHEQFF. The CDR3 DNA follows: TGTGCCAGTAGTATAAGTGGGAGTAGCGGGAGCCATGAGCAGTTCTTC. Full variable domain (outside the CDR3, taken from reference TRBV19 and TRBJ2-1): DGGITQSPKYLFRKEGQNVTLSCEQNLNHDAMYWYRQDPGQGLRLIYYSQIVNDFQKGDIAEGYSVSREKKESFPLTVTSAQKNPTAFYLCASSISGSSGSHEQFFGPGTRLTVL.

This clone was found once. The chain uses TRBV28 and TRBJ1-2; D is unclear. V lost 10 bases to trimming and J lost 0 bases, with 30 bases between them. CDR3 length: 19 amino acids. Germline assignment: CDR1 MDHEN and CDR2 SYDVKM. CDR3 nucleotides: TGTGCCACAAAAGGAGCCTTCGTTGATCCTAACTTGGCTAACTATGGCTACACCTTC. This sequence encodes CATKGAFVDPNLANYGYTF.

CDR3 sequence: CASSLLPGKGGSNQPQHF. CDR3 bases: TGTGCCAGCAGTCTCCTCCCAGGGAAGGGAGGGAGCAATCAGCCCCAGCATTTT. The chain employs TRBV27 and TRBJ1-5; perhaps TRBD1 as D (5 bases). CDR1 MNHEY and CDR2 SMNVEV come from the germline V gene (reference sequence). The germline V and J ends were trimmed by 5 bases and 1 base, with 21 bases remaining between them. This CDR3 has 18 residues.

The chain has TRBV4-1 and TRBJ2-1; TRBD2 agrees at 13 bases. V lost 2 bases and J lost 9; bases outside the gene matches: 4. CDR3 length equals 15 residues. Germline values: CDR1 MGHRA, CDR2 YSYEKL. CDR3 DNA sequence: TGCGCCAGCAGCCAATTAACTAGCGGGGGGGTTGAGCAGTTCTTC. Amino acids: CASSQLTSGGVEQFF.

A word on this clone: Mismatch with germline at one junction end may stem from a read error. The chain recombines TRBV5-1 with TRBJ2-5, with TRBD1 matching over 10 bases. From germline, CDR1 is SGHRS and CDR2 YFSETQ. The CDR3 is 15 residues long. This CDR3 reads CASSLDRGNQETQYF. The DNA of the CDR3 is TGCGCCAGCAGTTTGGACAGGGGGAATCAAGAGACCCAGTACTTC.

Here the CDR3 reads CASSQRDSIYGYTF. For the CDR3, the DNA is TGTGCCAGCAGCCAGAGGGACAGTATCTATGGCTACACCTTC. The chain joins TRBV7-2 to TRBJ1-2; 7 bases match TRBD1. In germline, CDR1 is SGHTA, CDR2 FQGNSA. The CDR3 is 14 residues long. The V gene end was trimmed by 5 bases and the J gene end by 4 bases; junction bases not matched to a gene: 7.

The rearrangement links TRBV5-4 to TRBJ2-5; tentative D call: TRBD1 (6 bases). The DNA end lines up better with TRBJ2-7; the J call may be wrong. Germline CDR1 is SGHNT and CDR2 is YYREEE (reference sequence). The CDR3 extends over 12 amino acids. CDR3: CASSFTGSEQYF. CDR3 in DNA: TGTGCCAGCAGCTTTACAGGGAGCGAGCAGTACTTC.

This clone was seen a single time. The chain couples TRBV28 to TRBJ2-7; TRBD2 matches at 10 bases. The CDR3 totals 14 residues. The germline gives CDR1 MDHEN, CDR2 SYDVKM. The trim removed 3 bases at V and 5 bases at J, leaving 4 bases unmatched. The DNA for the CDR3 is TGTGCCAGCAGTTTTAGCGGGGGGATGAACGAGCAGTACTTC. Amino acids: CASSFSGGMNEQYF.

J is TRBJ1-1 and V is TRBV30, with D possibly TRBD1 on 5 matching bases. Germline V CDR1 and CDR2: GTSNPN, SVGIG (reference sequence). The CDR3 is 14 amino acids. Trimming took 0 bases from V and 1 from J, leaving 9 bases between them. This CDR3 is CAWSVGPANTEAFF. Written as DNA, the CDR3 is TGTGCCTGGAGTGTGGGGCCCGCGAACACTGAAGCTTTCTTT.

The chain recombines TRBV30 with TRBJ1-2, with D maybe TRBD1 (5 bases). Germline lookup yields CDR1 GTSNPN and CDR2 SVGIG (reference sequence). V lost 7 bases and J 9 bases, leaving 18 bases between the germline ends. The CDR3 consists of 12 residues. The CDR3 nucleotides read TGTGCCTCCACCCTGGGCGGGGCCCGCTACACCTTC. Translated: CASTLGGARYTF.

This chain uses TRBV27 with TRBJ2-7; D is undetermined. The V gene's germline CDR1 is MNHEY and CDR2 SMNVEV (reference sequence). V dropped 3 bases and J dropped 2 bases, with 14 bases sitting between them. There are 15 residues in the CDR3. Here the CDR3 DNA reads TGTGCCAGCAGTTTGTCACAGAGCAATACCTACGAGCAGTACTTC. This codes for CASSLSQSNTYEQYF.

This clone came up a few times. The rearrangement links TRBV7-2 to TRBJ1-1, with TRBD1 as a possible D gene (6 bases). Deletions cut 6 bases from V and 1 base from J, with 15 bases between. CDR3 size: 15 residues. The germline V gene encodes CDR1 SGHTA and CDR2 FQGNSA. The CDR3 protein is CASRQYRVKNTEAFF. CDR3 coding DNA: TGTGCCAGCAGACAGTACAGGGTTAAGAACACTGAAGCTTTCTTT.

The chain recombines TRBV11-2 with TRBJ2-7; possibly TRBD1 for D (6 bases). Germline V gene sequence: CDR1 SGHAT, CDR2 FQNNGV. Trimming took off 2 bases at V and 1 base at J, with 9 bases between the two ends. CDR3 length: 14 residues. The CDR3 reads CASSLSGHSYEQYF. The CDR3 nucleotides are TGTGCCAGCAGCTTATCGGGACATTCCTACGAGCAGTACTTC.

The rearrangement joins TRBV5-1 to TRBJ2-1, with D possibly matching TRBD2 (6 bases). Germline CDR1 is SGHRS and CDR2 is YFSETQ. The CDR3 length is 12 residues. The germline V and J ends were trimmed by 4 bases and 9 bases, with 11 bases remaining between them. CDR3 bases: TGCGCCAGCAGCACGGGGCGGGGTGAGCAGTTCTTC. Translating it yields CASSTGRGEQFF.